The rows below give T cell receptor beta chains drawn from one sample of a study of blood T cell repertoires in COVID-19. Sequencing was performed with immunoSEQ multiplex PCR; in TCRdb, only in-frame clones are kept and a portion is missing. The sample yields around 200,000 clones, approximately 86% seen once. The specimen was PBMCs or T cells enriched from blood (not recorded which). These receptors were collected from a man aged 18 to 30 with acute COVID-19. The CDR3 runs from the conserved cysteine through the conserved F or W. Fields, in order: V gene, D gene, J gene, clone size, CDR3 protein, CDR3 DNA. The D gene is left open where the match is weak. The size entry is marked missing in some rows and otherwise reads once, few, many or a size class.

TRBV6-6	TRBD2	TRBJ2-7	NA	CASSIGLAGAYEQYF	TGTGCCAGCAGTATTGGACTAGCGGGAGCCTACGAGCAGTACTTC
TRBV30	TRBD2	TRBJ2-5	NA	CAWSGRWGLAEKETQYF	TGTGCCTGGAGTGGGCGGTGGGGACTAGCGGAAAAAGAGACCCAGTACTTC
TRBV11-1	TRBD1	TRBJ2-7	once	CASSAQTRDRTYEQYF	TGTGCCAGCAGCGCACAAACCCGGGACAGAACCTACGAGCAGTACTTC
TRBV5-6	NA	TRBJ1-3	NA	CASSRRLGFGSSGNTIYF	TGTGCCAGCAGCCGCAGGTTAGGCTTTGGGTCGTCTGGAAACACCATATATTTT
TRBV11-3	TRBD2	TRBJ2-7	once	CASSLSLGLAGPRSSYEQYF	TGTGCCAGCAGCTTATCGTTGGGACTAGCGGGCCCCAGGAGCTCCTACGAGCAGTACTTC
TRBV7-2	NA	TRBJ1-6	NA	CASSLAGGGRSSPLHF	TGTGCCAGCAGCTTAGCCGGCGGGGGACGGAGTTCACCCCTCCACTTT
TRBV11-3	TRBD2	TRBJ2-2	NA	CASGAPGTSDTGELFF	TGTGCCAGCGGGGCCCCCGGGACTAGTGACACCGGGGAGCTGTTTTTT
TRBV24-1	TRBD2	TRBJ2-3	NA	CATSDLAGGFGTDTQYF	TGTGCCACCAGTGATTTAGCGGGGGGTTTCGGCACAGATACGCAGTATTTT
TRBV19	NA	TRBJ1-2	NA	CASSISPEPYGYTF	TGTGCCAGTAGTATTTCGCCAGAACCCTATGGCTACACCTTC
TRBV9	NA	TRBJ1-4	NA	CASSPGIGRANQKLFF	TGTGCCAGCAGTCCCGGGATAGGGCGAGCCAACCAAAAACTGTTTTTT
TRBV4-2	TRBD2	TRBJ2-5	NA	CASSQDGAGGPETQYF	TGTGCCAGCAGCCAAGATGGAGCGGGAGGGCCGGAGACCCAGTACTTC
TRBV4-1	TRBD1	TRBJ2-1	NA	CASSQDRGLADEQFF	TGCGCCAGCAGCCAAGACAGGGGGCTGGCGGATGAGCAGTTCTTC
TRBV6-5	NA	TRBJ2-7	NA	CASSYSNEDEQYF	TGTGCCAGCAGTTACTCGAATGAGGACGAGCAGTACTTC
TRBV7-9	NA	TRBJ2-1	NA	CASRGGYLYNEQFF	TGTGCCAGCAGAGGGGGTTACCTCTACAATGAGCAGTTCTTC
TRBV5-1	TRBD2	TRBJ2-7	NA	CASSTLAGGSSYEQYF	TGCGCCAGCAGCACACTAGCGGGCGGGAGCTCCTACGAGCAGTACTTC
TRBV5-8	NA	TRBJ1-6	few	CASSYSGDDSPLHF	TGTGCCAGCAGCTACTCAGGGGATGATTCACCCCTCCACTTT
TRBV5-1	TRBD1	TRBJ1-2	NA	CASSPTSDRLYGYTF	TGCGCCAGCAGCCCAACCTCGGACAGGTTGTATGGCTACACCTTC
TRBV9	TRBD2	TRBJ2-7	NA	CASSGGGGWNEQYF	TGTGCCAGCAGCGGCGGGGGGGGCTGGAACGAGCAGTACTTC
TRBV7-3	TRBD1	TRBJ2-3	once	CASSLGDRGSTDTQYF	TGTGCCAGCAGCTTAGGGGACAGGGGTAGCACAGATACGCAATATTTT
TRBV4-3	NA	TRBJ1-1	NA	CASSQELGVPNTEAFF	TGCGCCAGCAGCCAAGAGCTAGGGGTACCGAACACTGAAGCTTTCTTT
TRBV7-3	TRBD1	TRBJ1-6	NA	CASSSSGQGNNSPLHF	TGTGCCAGCAGCTCCTCCGGACAGGGGAATAATTCACCCCTCCACTTT
TRBV2	TRBD1	TRBJ2-7	NA	CASRGGQGAAEQYF	TGTGCCAGCAGGGGCGGACAGGGGGCGGCCGAGCAGTACTTC
TRBV9	NA	TRBJ2-2	NA	CASSVGGGTGELFF	TGTGCCAGCAGCGTAGGAGGCGGAACCGGGGAGCTGTTTTTT
TRBV5-1	NA	TRBJ2-7	once	CASSLTSPLDEQYF	TGCGCCAGCAGCTTGACTAGCCCCTTGGACGAGCAGTACTTC
TRBV4-1	TRBD2	TRBJ2-1	NA	CASSLPLQRGDHNEQFF	TGCGCCAGCAGCCTCCCCCTTCAGCGGGGGGACCACAATGAGCAGTTCTTC
TRBV24-1	TRBD1	TRBJ2-7	NA	CATSDRGTGSYGQYF	TGTGCCACCAGTGATCGCGGGACAGGTTCGTACGGGCAGTACTTC
TRBV24-1	NA	TRBJ1-5	NA	CATRGRGEGNQPQHF	TGTGCCACCAGAGGCAGGGGCGAGGGCAATCAGCCCCAGCATTTT
TRBV5-4	TRBD2	TRBJ2-2	NA	CASSTGTSGTTGELFF	TGTGCCAGCAGCACCGGGACTAGCGGAACCACCGGGGAGCTGTTTTTT
TRBV5-1	TRBD2	TRBJ2-7	NA	CASSLLAGHYEQYF	TGCGCCAGCAGCTTACTAGCGGGACACTACGAGCAGTACTTC
TRBV4-1	NA	TRBJ2-7	NA	CASSQDQGFVTYEQYF	TGCGCCAGCAGCCAAGATCAGGGGTTTGTAACCTACGAGCAGTACTTC
TRBV11-2	NA	TRBJ2-1	NA	CASRTGSYNEQFF	TGTGCCAGCCGGACTGGCTCCTACAATGAGCAGTTCTTC
TRBV4-1	NA	TRBJ2-1	NA	CASSQASSSYNEQFF	TGCGCCAGCAGCCAAGCTAGCAGCTCCTACAATGAGCAGTTCTTC
TRBV3-1/TRBV3-2	NA	TRBJ2-1	NA	CASSQGTGTPNEQFF	TGTGCCAGCAGCCAAGGTACGGGGACTCCTAATGAGCAGTTCTTC
TRBV27	TRBD2	TRBJ2-7	few	CASSSGVLADYEQYF	TGTGCCAGCAGTTCGGGCGTCCTAGCGGACTACGAGCAGTACTTC
TRBV15	TRBD1	TRBJ1-3	once	CATSRGPVRGRNTIYF	TGTGCCACCAGCCGAGGCCCTGTAAGGGGGCGAAACACCATATATTTT
TRBV6-1	TRBD2	TRBJ2-7	few	CASSEPGLVDEQYF	TGTGCCAGCAGTGAGCCGGGACTAGTGGACGAGCAGTACTTC
TRBV29-1	NA	TRBJ2-5	NA	CSVEEQTQETQYF	TGCAGCGTTGAAGAACAGACGCAAGAGACCCAGTACTTC
TRBV19	TRBD2	TRBJ2-7	NA	CASSISGTSGTYEQYF	TGTGCCAGTAGTATCTCCGGGACTAGCGGCACCTACGAGCAGTACTTC
TRBV5-5	NA	TRBJ2-7	NA	CASSLVQGWHEQYF	TGTGCCAGCAGCTTGGTCCAGGGGTGGCACGAGCAGTACTTC
TRBV28	TRBD1	TRBJ1-4	few	CASSLPGQANEKLFF	TGTGCCAGCAGTTTGCCGGGACAGGCTAATGAAAAACTGTTTTTT
TRBV28	TRBD1	TRBJ2-7	NA	CASHSGTGGPLTYEQYF	TGTGCCAGCCACTCGGGGACAGGGGGACCACTGACCTACGAGCAGTACTTC
TRBV12-5	TRBD2	TRBJ2-2	NA	CASIRDLAGTGELFF	TGTGCTAGTATCCGAGACCTAGCGGGGACCGGGGAGCTGTTTTTT
TRBV7-8	TRBD1	TRBJ1-3	NA	CASSPLGQGAGNTIYF	TGTGCCAGCAGCCCTCTGGGACAGGGAGCTGGAAACACCATATATTTT
TRBV3-1/TRBV3-2	TRBD1	TRBJ1-5	NA	CASSQGAGGSQPQHF	TGTGCCAGCAGCCAAGGAGCAGGGGGCAGTCAGCCCCAGCATTTT
TRBV5-5	NA	TRBJ1-6	NA	CASKTTDNSPLHF	TGTGCCAGCAAAACGACAGATAATTCACCCCTCCACTTT
TRBV29-1	NA	TRBJ2-7	NA	CSAVRGNSYEQYF	TGCAGCGCAGTGAGGGGGAACAGCTACGAGCAGTACTTC
TRBV7-2	TRBD1	TRBJ2-3	NA	CASSASGQGTDTQYF	TGTGCCAGCAGCGCGTCGGGACAGGGTACAGATACGCAGTATTTT
TRBV7-8	NA	TRBJ2-1	NA	CASSAGIRLPDEQFF	TGTGCCAGCAGCGCCGGGATTAGGCTGCCCGATGAGCAGTTCTTC
TRBV12-3/TRBV12-4	NA	TRBJ1-1	NA	CASSPWGEEAFF	TGTGCCAGCAGTCCCTGGGGCGAGGAAGCTTTCTTT
TRBV11-2	NA	TRBJ1-1	NA	CASSQNTEAFF	TGTGCCAGCAGCCAGAACACTGAAGCTTTCTTT
TRBV5-4	TRBD1	TRBJ2-2	NA	CASSPTGANTGELFF	TGTGCCAGCAGCCCGACAGGGGCGAACACCGGGGAGCTGTTTTTT
TRBV5-5	TRBD1	TRBJ2-3	NA	CASSRTMTGGSTDTQYF	TGTGCCAGCAGCCGCACGATGACAGGGGGAAGCACAGATACGCAGTATTTT
TRBV19	NA	TRBJ1-5	NA	CASSIDHFGQFNQPQHF	TGTGCCAGTAGTATAGATCATTTCGGACAGTTCAATCAGCCCCAGCATTTT
TRBV29-1	TRBD1	TRBJ2-2	NA	CSVEARTGRGAGELFF	TGCAGCGTTGAAGCACGGACAGGGCGCGGCGCCGGGGAGCTGTTTTTT